This is a list of T cell receptor beta chains from one sample in a study of vaccination effects on CD4 cells after COVID-19. Their specific antigens are unknown. Sequenced by immunoSEQ multiplex PCR; TCRdb stores in-frame clones only, minus some. Of 35,000 to 50,000 clones detected, roughly 72% appear once; the ten largest clones hold 10% to 12%. The source was CD4+ T cells from PBMCs cultured with SARS-CoV-2 spike peptides, collected before COVID-19 vaccination. The receptors here all came from a human donor who received a COVID-19 vaccine. The CDR3 runs from the conserved cysteine through the conserved F or W. Each record gives: V gene, CDR3 protein.

TRBV7-2	CASSVAGGLNYGYTF
TRBV6-4	CASSFDGGPQHF
TRBV19	CASRDRSRKETQYF
TRBV5-1	CASSSGTGTFQETQYF
TRBV5-1	CASSLDNEQFF
TRBV6-2/TRBV6-3	CASSYSWTGEGANYGYTF
TRBV5-4	CASSTGGVNTEAFF
TRBV19	CASSESFWETQYF
TRBV5-1	CASSTGSSGNTIYF
TRBV5-1	CASSTGTAPSTLHF
TRBV19	CASSRGQDSGNTIYF
TRBV28	CASRKTGVPEKLFF
TRBV3-1/TRBV3-2	CASSHYPGNQPQHF